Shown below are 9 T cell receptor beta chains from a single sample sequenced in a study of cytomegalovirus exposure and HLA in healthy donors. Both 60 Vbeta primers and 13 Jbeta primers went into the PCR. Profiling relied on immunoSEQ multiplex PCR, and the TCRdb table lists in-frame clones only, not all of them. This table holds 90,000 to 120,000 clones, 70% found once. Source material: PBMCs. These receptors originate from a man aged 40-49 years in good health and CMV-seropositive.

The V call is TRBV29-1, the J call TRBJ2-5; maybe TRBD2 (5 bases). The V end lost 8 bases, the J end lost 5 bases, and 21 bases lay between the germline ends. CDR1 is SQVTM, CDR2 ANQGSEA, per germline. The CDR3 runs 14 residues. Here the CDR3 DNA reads TGCAGCACATCCGGGATCCTCGCCGGCGAGACCCAGTACTTC. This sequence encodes CSTSGILAGETQYF.

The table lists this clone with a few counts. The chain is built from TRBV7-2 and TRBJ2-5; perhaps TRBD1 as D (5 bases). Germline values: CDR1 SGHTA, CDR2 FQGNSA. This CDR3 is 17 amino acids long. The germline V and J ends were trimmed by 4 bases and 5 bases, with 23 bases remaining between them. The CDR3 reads CASSWRSLDTPEETQYF. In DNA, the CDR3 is TGTGCCAGCAGCTGGAGATCCCTGGACACGCCAGAGGAGACCCAGTACTTC.

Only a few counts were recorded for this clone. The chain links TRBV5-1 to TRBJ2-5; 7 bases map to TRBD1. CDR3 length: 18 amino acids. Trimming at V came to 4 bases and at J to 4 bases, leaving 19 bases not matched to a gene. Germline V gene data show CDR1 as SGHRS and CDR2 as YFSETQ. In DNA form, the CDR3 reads TGCGCCAGCAGCCGCCTCCGGGACAGCCTTAAATCTCGAGAGACCCAGTACTTC. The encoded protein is CASSRLRDSLKSRETQYF. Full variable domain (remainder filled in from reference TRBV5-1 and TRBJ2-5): KAGVTQTPRYLIKTRGQQVTLSCSPISGHRSVSWYQQTPGQGLQFLFEYFSETQRNKGNFPGRFSGRQFSNSRSEMNVSTLELGDSALYLCASSRLRDSLKSRETQYFGPGTRLLVL.

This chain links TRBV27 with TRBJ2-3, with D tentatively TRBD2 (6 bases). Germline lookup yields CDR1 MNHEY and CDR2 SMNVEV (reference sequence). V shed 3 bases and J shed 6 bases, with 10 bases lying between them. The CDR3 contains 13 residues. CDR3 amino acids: CASSFWGEDTQYF. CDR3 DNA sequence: TGTGCCAGCAGTTTCTGGGGGGAGGATACGCAGTATTTT.

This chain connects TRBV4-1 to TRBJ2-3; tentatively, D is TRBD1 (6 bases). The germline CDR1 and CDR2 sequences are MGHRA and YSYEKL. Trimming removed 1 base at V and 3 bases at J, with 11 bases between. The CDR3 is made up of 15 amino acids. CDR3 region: CASSQVSRGTDTQYF. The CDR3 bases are TGCGCCAGCAGCCAAGTCTCGAGGGGGACAGATACGCAGTATTTT.

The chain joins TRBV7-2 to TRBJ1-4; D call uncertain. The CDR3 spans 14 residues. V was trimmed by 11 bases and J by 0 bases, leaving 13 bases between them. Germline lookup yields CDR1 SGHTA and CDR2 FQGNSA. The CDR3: CASRPAATNEKLFF. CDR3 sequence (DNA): TGTGCCTCGAGACCCGCGGCAACTAATGAAAAACTGTTTTTT.

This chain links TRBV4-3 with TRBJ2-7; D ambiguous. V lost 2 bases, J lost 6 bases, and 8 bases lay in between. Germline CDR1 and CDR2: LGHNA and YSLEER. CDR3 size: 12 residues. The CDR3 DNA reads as TGCGCCAGCAGCCAAAGCCACGGCGAGCAGTACTTC. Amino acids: CASSQSHGEQYF.

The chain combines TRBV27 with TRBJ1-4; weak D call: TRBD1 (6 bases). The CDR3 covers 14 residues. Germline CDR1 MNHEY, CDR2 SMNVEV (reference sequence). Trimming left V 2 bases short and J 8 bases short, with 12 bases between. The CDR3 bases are TGTGCCAGCAGTTTACGGGGGGGGCGGGAAAAACTGTTTTTT. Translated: CASSLRGGREKLFF.

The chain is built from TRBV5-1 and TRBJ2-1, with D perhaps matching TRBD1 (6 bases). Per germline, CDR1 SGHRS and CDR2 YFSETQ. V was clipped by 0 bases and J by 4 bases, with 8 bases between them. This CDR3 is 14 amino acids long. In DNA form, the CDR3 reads TGCGCCAGCAGCTTGGGACAGGCTTACAATGAGCAGTTCTTC. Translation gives CASSLGQAYNEQFF. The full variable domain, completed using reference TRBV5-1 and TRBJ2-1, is KAGVTQTPRYLIKTRGQQVTLSCSPISGHRSVSWYQQTPGQGLQFLFEYFSETQRNKGNFPGRFSGRQFSNSRSEMNVSTLELGDSALYLCASSLGQAYNEQFFGPGTRLTVL.